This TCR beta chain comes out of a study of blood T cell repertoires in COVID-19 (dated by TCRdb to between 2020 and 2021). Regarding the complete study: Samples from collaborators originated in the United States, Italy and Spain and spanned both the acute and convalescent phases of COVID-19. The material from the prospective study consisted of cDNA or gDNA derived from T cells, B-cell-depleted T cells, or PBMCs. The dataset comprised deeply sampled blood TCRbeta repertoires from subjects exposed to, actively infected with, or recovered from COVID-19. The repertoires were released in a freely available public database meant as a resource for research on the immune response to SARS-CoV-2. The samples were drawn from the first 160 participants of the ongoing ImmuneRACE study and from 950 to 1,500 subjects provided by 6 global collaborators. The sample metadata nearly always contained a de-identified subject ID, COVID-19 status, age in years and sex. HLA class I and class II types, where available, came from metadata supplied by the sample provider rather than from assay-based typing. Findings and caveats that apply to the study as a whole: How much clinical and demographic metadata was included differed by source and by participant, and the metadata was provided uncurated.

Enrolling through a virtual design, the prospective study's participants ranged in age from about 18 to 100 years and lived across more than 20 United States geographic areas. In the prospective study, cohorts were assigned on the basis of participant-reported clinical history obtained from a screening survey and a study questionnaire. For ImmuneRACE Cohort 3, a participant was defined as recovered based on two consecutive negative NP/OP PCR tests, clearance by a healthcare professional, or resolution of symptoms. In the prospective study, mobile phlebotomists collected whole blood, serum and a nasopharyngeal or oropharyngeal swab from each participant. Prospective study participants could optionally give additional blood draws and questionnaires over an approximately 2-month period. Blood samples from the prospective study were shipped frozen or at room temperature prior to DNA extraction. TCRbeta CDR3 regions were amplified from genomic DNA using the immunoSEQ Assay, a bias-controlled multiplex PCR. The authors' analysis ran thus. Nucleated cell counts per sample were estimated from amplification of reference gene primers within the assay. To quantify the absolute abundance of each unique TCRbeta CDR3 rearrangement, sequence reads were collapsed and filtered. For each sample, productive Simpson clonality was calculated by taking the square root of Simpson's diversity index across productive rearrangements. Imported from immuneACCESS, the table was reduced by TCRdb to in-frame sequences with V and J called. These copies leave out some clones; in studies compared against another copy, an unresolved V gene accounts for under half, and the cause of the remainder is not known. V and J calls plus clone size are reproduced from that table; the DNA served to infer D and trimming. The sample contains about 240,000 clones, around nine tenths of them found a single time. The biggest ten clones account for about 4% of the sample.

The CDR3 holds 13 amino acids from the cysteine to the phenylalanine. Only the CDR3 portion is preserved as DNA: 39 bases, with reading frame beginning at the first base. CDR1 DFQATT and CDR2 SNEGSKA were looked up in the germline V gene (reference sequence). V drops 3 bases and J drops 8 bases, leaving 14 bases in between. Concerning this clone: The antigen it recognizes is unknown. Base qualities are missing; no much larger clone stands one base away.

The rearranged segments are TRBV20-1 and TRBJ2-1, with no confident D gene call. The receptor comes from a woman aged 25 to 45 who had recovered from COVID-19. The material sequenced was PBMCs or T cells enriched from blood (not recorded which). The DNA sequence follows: TGCAGTGCTAGTCCTCTAATAGCCGATGAGCAGTTCTTC. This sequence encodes CSASPLIADEQFF.